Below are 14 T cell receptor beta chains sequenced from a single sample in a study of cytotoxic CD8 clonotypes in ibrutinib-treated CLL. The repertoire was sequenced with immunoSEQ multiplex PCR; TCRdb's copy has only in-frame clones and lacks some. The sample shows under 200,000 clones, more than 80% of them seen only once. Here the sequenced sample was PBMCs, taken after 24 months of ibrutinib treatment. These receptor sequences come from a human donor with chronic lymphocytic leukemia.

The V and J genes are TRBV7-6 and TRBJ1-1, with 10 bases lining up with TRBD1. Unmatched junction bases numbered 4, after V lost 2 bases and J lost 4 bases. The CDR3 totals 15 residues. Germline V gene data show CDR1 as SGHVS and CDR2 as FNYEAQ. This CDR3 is CASSLSGTGVTEAFF. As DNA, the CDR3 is TGTGCCAGCAGCTTATCCGGGACAGGGGTCACTGAAGCTTTCTTT.

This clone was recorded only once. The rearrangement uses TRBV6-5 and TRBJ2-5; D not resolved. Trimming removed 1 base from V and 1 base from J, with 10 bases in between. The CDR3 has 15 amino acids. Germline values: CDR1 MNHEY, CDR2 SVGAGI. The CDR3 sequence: CASSYFRQTQETQYF. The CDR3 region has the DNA TGTGCCAGCAGTTACTTCCGCCAGACCCAAGAGACCCAGTACTTC.

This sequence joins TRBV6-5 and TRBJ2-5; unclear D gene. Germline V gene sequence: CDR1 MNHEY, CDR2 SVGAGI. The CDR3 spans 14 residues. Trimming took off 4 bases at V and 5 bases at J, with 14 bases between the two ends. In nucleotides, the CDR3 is TGTGCCAGCAGTTCGACCGTCACCAGGGAGACCCAGTACTTC. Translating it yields CASSSTVTRETQYF.

Here the CDR3 reads CASSQESRRDTQYF. The CDR3, as DNA: TGCGCCAGCAGCCAAGAATCGCGAAGAGATACGCAGTATTTT. The chain combines TRBV4-1 with TRBJ2-3; D is unresolved. V was pared by 0 bases and J by 5 bases, with 9 bases between. CDR3 length: 14 residues. Germline V gives CDR1 MGHRA, CDR2 YSYEKL.

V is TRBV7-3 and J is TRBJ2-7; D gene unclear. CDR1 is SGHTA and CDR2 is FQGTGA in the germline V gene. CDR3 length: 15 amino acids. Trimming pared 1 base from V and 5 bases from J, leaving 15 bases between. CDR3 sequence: CASSLIPLAAHEQYF. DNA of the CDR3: TGTGCCAGCAGCTTAATCCCTCTGGCGGCCCACGAGCAGTACTTC. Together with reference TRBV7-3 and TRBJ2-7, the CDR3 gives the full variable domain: GAGVSQTPSNKVTEKGKYVELRCDPISGHTALYWYRQSLGQGPEFLIYFQGTGAADDSGLPNDRFFAVRPEGSVSTLKIQRTERGDSAVYLCASSLIPLAAHEQYFGPGTRLTVT.

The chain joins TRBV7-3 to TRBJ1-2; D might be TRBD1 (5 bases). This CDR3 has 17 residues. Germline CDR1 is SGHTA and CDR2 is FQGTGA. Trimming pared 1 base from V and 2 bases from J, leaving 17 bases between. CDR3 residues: CASSLMGLPGGNYGYTF. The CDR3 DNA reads TGTGCCAGCAGCTTAATGGGCTTGCCGGGGGGAAACTATGGCTACACCTTC.

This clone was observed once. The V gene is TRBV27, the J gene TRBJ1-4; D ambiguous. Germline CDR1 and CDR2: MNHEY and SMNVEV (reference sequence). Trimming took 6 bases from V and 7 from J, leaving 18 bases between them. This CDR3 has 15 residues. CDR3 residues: CASSWTGTPGEKLFF. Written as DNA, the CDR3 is TGTGCCAGCAGCTGGACGGGCACTCCCGGTGAAAAACTGTTTTTT.

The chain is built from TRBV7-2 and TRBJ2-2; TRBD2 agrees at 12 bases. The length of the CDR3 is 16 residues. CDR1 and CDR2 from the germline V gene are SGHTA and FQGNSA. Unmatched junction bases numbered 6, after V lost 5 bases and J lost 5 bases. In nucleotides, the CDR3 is TGTGCCAGCAGCGCGACTAGCGGGAGAAGTACCGGGGAGCTGTTTTTT. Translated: CASSATSGRSTGELFF.

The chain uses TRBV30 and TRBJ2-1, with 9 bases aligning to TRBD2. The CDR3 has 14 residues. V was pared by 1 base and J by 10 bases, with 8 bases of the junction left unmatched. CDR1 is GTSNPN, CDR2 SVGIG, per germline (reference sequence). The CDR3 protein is CAWSAPGLAREQFF. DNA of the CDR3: TGTGCCTGGAGTGCACCGGGACTAGCTCGGGAGCAGTTCTTC.

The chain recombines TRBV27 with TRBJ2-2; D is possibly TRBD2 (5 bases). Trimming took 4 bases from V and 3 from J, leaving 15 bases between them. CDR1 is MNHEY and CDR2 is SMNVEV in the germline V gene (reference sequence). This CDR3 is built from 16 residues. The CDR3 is CASSSLVKSHTGELFF. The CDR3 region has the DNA TGTGCCAGCAGTTCACTAGTAAAGTCGCACACCGGGGAGCTGTTTTTT.

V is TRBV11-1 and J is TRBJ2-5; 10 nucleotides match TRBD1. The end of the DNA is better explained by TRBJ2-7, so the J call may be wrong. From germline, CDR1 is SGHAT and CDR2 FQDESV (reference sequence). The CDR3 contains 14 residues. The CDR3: CASSLGQGTYEQYF. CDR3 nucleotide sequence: TGTGCCAGCAGCTTGGGACAGGGGACTTACGAGCAGTACTTC.

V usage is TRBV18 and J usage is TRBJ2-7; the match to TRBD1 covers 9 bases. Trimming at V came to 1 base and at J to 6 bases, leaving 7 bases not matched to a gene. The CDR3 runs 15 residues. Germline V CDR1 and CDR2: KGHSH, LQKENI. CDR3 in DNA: TGTGCCAGCTCACCACTCGGGACAGGGAGCTCCGAGCAGTACTTC. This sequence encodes CASSPLGTGSSEQYF.

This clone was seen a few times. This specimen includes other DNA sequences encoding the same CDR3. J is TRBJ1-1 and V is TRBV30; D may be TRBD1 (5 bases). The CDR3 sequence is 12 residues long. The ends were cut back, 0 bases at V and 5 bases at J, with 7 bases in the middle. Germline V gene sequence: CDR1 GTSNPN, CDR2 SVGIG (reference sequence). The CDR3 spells CAWSVRGTEAFF. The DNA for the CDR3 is TGTGCCTGGAGTGTACGGGGGACTGAAGCTTTCTTT.

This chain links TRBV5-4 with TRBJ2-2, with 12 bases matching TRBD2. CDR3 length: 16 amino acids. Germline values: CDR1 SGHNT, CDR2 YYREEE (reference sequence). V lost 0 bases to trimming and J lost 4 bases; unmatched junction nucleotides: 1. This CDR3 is CASSLELAGGTGELFF. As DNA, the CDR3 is TGTGCCAGCAGCTTGGAACTAGCGGGGGGCACCGGGGAGCTGTTTTTT.